This T cell receptor beta chain originates from a study of post-analysis software for immune sequencing data. Overall study context: Included courses were relapsing-remitting and secondary progressive multiple sclerosis; progressive-relapsing multiple sclerosis was also included.

Unique molecular identifiers tagged the TCR beta cDNA libraries. TCRdb redid the calling of the PCR reads with MiXCR, one entry per CDR3 protein. The table has 450,000 to 700,000 distinct CDR3 sequences, around 44% seen once; the top ten hold around 1.7%. This receptor was obtained from a girl between 10 and 17 years old with multiple sclerosis. Sequenced sample: blood.

In DNA, the CDR3 is TGCAGTGCCCCGCCCAGTCCAGGGACTAATGAAAAACTGTTTTTT. This sequence encodes CSAPPSPGTNEKLFF. The chain is built from TRBV20-1 and TRBJ1-4, with D possibly being TRBD1 (5 bases). V shed 6 bases and J shed 2 bases, with 16 bases lying between them. The CDR3 runs to 15 residues. Germline assignment: CDR1 DFQATT and CDR2 SNEGSKA (reference sequence).